This T cell receptor (beta chain) originates from a study of T cells in Graves' hyperthyroidism and ophthalmopathy. It was RNA transcripts that yielded the amplified TCR beta CDR3 regions. TCR CDR3 underwent first-round RT-PCR with the HTBI primer set. Each CDR3 protein gets one entry after TCRdb re-called the multiplex PCR reads with MiXCR. The data contain about 350,000 distinct CDR3 sequences, approximately 15% of them seen just once; the ten biggest clones take up 20% to 25%. The germline gives CDR1 MNHEY, CDR2 SVGAGI. There are 12 residues in the CDR3. V lost 4 bases to trimming and J lost 6 bases, with 9 bases between them. Clinical symptoms, serum thyroxine and TRAb, thyroid ultrasound and orbital computed tomography together formed the diagnostic basis.

This clonotype originated in a young woman with Graves' hyperthyroidism. The material sequenced was blood. The chain carries TRBV6-5 and TRBJ1-2, with D possibly being TRBD1 (5 bases). The CDR3 is CASSSSGNGYTF. The CDR3 region has the DNA TGTGCCAGCAGTTCCTCAGGGAATGGCTACACCTTC.